One sample yielded the 15 T cell receptor beta chains listed below, sequenced in a study of Tregs in tolerant kidney transplant recipients. Libraries were prepared by immunoSEQ multiplex PCR; TCRdb keeps only in-frame clonotypes and omits some of them. The repertoire holds some 100,000 clones, with roughly 93% as singletons. The material sequenced was CD4+ T cells from blood. All receptors come from a human donor in good health.

This chain's CDR3 is CASGLVSATITPGQSVYGYTF. The DNA for the CDR3 is TGTGCTAGTGGTTTGGTATCCGCAACTATTACTCCGGGACAGTCCGTCTATGGCTACACCTTC. The V gene is TRBV12-5, the J gene TRBJ1-2; the match to TRBD1 covers 7 bases. From germline, CDR1 is LGHNT and CDR2 FRNRAP. CDR3 length: 21 amino acids. Trimming took 0 bases from V and 4 from J; bases not matched to a gene: 23.

J is TRBJ1-3 and V is TRBV7-9; possible D gene TRBD1, 5 bases. The germline CDR1 and CDR2 sequences are SEHNR and FQNEAQ (reference sequence). V shed 1 base and J shed 4 bases, with 14 bases lying between them. CDR3 length: 16 amino acids. The CDR3 is CASSLVFAGDGNTIYF. DNA of the CDR3: TGTGCCAGCAGCTTAGTCTTCGCCGGGGACGGAAACACCATATATTTT.

The chain employs TRBV12-5 and TRBJ1-5; D is perhaps TRBD1 (5 bases). Trimming removed 0 bases at V and 11 bases at J, with 8 bases between. This CDR3 is 12 amino acids long. CDR1 and CDR2 from the germline V gene are LGHNT and FRNRAP. This chain's CDR3 is CASGLVGATQHF. The DNA of the CDR3 is TGTGCTAGTGGTTTGGTAGGGGCCACCCAGCATTTT.

The CDR3 spells CASRPAQTFNQPQHF. Written as DNA, the CDR3 is TGTGCCAGCAGGCCGGCGCAGACATTCAATCAGCCCCAGCATTTT. This chain links TRBV28 with TRBJ1-5, with D uncertain. The CDR3 sequence is 15 residues long. With 6 bases removed from V and 3 bases from J, the gap between germline ends came to 15 bases. Per germline, CDR1 MDHEN and CDR2 SYDVKM.

CDR3 region: CASSPGNSPLHF. The DNA for the CDR3 is TGTGCCAGCAGCCCAGGGAATTCACCCCTCCACTTT. The V call is TRBV6-5, the J call TRBJ1-6; D perhaps matches TRBD1 (5 bases). The CDR3 is made up of 12 amino acids. Germline lookup yields CDR1 MNHEY and CDR2 SVGAGI. V was clipped by 6 bases and J by 7 bases, with 7 bases between them.

The chain recombines TRBV21-1 with TRBJ2-7; TRBD1 is taken as the D call from the table, unchecked against the DNA. TRBV21-1 is described as a pseudogene. There are 14 residues in the CDR3. In nucleotides, the CDR3 is TGTGCCAGCAGCAAGGGACAGGTCAACTACGAGCAGTACTTC. The encoded protein is CASSKGQVNYEQYF.

This clone appeared a few times. Other nucleotide sequences from this sample produce the same CDR3. The rearrangement joins TRBV6-5 to TRBJ1-1; D unclear. The V end was cut by 7 bases, the J end by 1 base, with 4 bases between. Germline CDR1 reads MNHEY; CDR2 reads SVGAGI. This CDR3 contains 11 residues. The chain's CDR3 is CASTGNTEAFF. CDR3 sequence (DNA): TGTGCCAGCACGGGGAACACTGAAGCTTTCTTT.

This clone was picked up a small number of times. The gene calls are TRBV19 and TRBJ2-2; TRBD1 aligns across 9 bases. Trimming at V came to 6 bases and at J to 1 base, leaving 3 bases not matched to a gene. CDR1 and CDR2 from the germline V gene are LNHDA and SQIVND (reference sequence). This CDR3 is 15 amino acids long. The DNA of the CDR3 is TGTGCCAGTAGACCGGGACAGGGGAACACCGGGGAGCTGTTTTTT. Its protein product is CASRPGQGNTGELFF.

This chain uses TRBV7-2 with TRBJ2-1; TRBD2 matches 7 bases. Unmatched junction bases numbered 11, after V lost 0 bases and J lost 0 bases. The CDR3 is made up of 19 amino acids. The germline CDR1 and CDR2 sequences are SGHTA and FQGNSA. The CDR3 here is CASSLAPSGSPSSYNEQFF. In DNA, the CDR3 is TGTGCCAGCAGCTTAGCTCCTAGCGGCAGCCCTAGCTCCTACAATGAGCAGTTCTTC.

V gene TRBV5-1 combines with J gene TRBJ2-2, with 8 bases fitting TRBD1. The CDR3 covers 15 residues. After removal of 7 bases from V and 1 base from J, the junction contained 6 bases not matched to a gene. Germline CDR1 SGHRS, CDR2 YFSETQ. The CDR3 protein is CASHMTGVNTGELFF. The CDR3 DNA reads as TGCGCCAGCCACATGACAGGGGTGAACACCGGGGAGCTGTTTTTT.

The chain carries TRBV7-6 and TRBJ1-5; 9 bases align to TRBD1. Trimming cost V 1 base and J 4 bases; bases outside gene matches: 2. This CDR3 spans 15 amino acids. CDR1 is SGHVS and CDR2 is FNYEAQ in the germline V gene. CDR3 residues: CASSLEQGANQPQHF. CDR3 DNA: TGTGCCAGCAGCTTAGAACAGGGGGCTAATCAGCCCCAGCATTTT.

This chain connects TRBV4-1 to TRBJ2-3, with 14 nucleotides matching TRBD2. The V segment lost 0 bases and the J segment 14 bases; nucleotides outside the gene matches: 4. The CDR3 totals 14 residues. Germline CDR1 reads MGHRA; CDR2 reads YSYEKL. The CDR3 region is CASSQETSGGAMYF. The CDR3 bases are TGCGCCAGCAGCCAAGAGACTAGCGGGGGGGCCATGTATTTT.

The chain joins TRBV5-4 to TRBJ2-5, with 10 positions matching TRBD2. CDR1 is SGHNT, CDR2 YYREEE, per germline (reference sequence). J gave up 5 bases and V 10 bases, and 11 bases lay outside the gene matches. This CDR3 comprises 14 residues. As DNA, the CDR3 is TGTGCCCTCGGGGCGAGCGGGGGGGACGAGACCCAGTACTTC. Its protein is CALGASGGDETQYF.

The V and J genes are TRBV5-1 and TRBJ2-3, with D unresolved. Trimming took 3 bases from V and 3 from J, leaving 5 bases between them. The CDR3 is 12 residues long. Germline V gene sequence: CDR1 SGHRS, CDR2 YFSETQ. The CDR3 spells CASSYTTDTQYF. As DNA, the CDR3 is TGCGCCAGCAGCTACACTACAGATACGCAGTATTTT.

The rearrangement joins TRBV28 to TRBJ2-3; D call uncertain. CDR3 length: 12 amino acids. V lost 4 bases and J lost 2, with 4 bases in between. CDR1 and CDR2 (germline): MDHEN, SYDVKM. The CDR3 nucleotides read TGTGCCAGCAGTTCGCCCACAGATACGCAGTATTTT. As protein: CASSSPTDTQYF.